Shown below are 27 T cell receptor beta chains from a single sample sequenced in a study of control samples from healthy donors and cancer patients (dated by TCRdb to about 2020). The protocol used for the library was the immunoSEQ multiplex PCR assay. In TCRdb, the immuneACCESS table is reduced to in-frame sequences with V and J assigned. These tables do not hold every clone; where another copy was compared, an unresolved V gene accounts for under half, and the others remain unexplained. For this sample the table gives more than 70,000 clones, of which around 92% were detected only once. The biggest ten clones account for about a fifth of the sample. The sequencing sample was made of PBMCs. Receptors were obtained from a man aged 55 to 70 with lung cancer.

The chain is built from TRBV27 and TRBJ2-6; D is unresolved. V shed 3 bases and J shed 2 bases, with 8 bases lying between them. The CDR3 spans 15 residues. Germline V gives CDR1 MNHEY, CDR2 SMNVEV (reference sequence). This chain's CDR3 is CASSFAPAGANVLTF. The CDR3 nucleotides read TGTGCCAGCAGTTTCGCCCCTGCTGGGGCCAACGTCCTGACTTTC.

The rearrangement uses TRBV7-9 and TRBJ1-2; 8 bases align to TRBD1. CDR3 length equals 16 residues. CDR1 SEHNR and CDR2 FQNEAQ come from the germline V gene (reference sequence). V dropped 0 bases and J dropped 4; count of bases not matched to a gene: 7. CDR3 bases: TGTGCCAGCAGCTTAGCGGGGTCAGGGGGCGCCTATGGCTACACCTTC. It is translated as CASSLAGSGGAYGYTF.

This rearrangement joins TRBV5-6 to TRBJ1-6; no definite D call. V was pared by 2 bases and J by 6 bases, with 12 bases between. CDR1 and CDR2 (germline): SGHDT, YYEEEE. The CDR3 consists of 15 residues. The CDR3 DNA reads as TGTGCCAGCAGCTTCTCGGACGCGAGTAATTCACCCCTCCACTTT. It translates to CASSFSDASNSPLHF.

The rearrangement links TRBV2 to TRBJ2-5, with TRBD2 matching 10 bases. The V gene end was trimmed by 7 bases and the J gene end by 2 bases; junction bases not matched to a gene: 7. CDR3 length equals 15 residues. The germline V gene has CDR1 SNHLY and CDR2 FYNNEI. The CDR3 DNA reads as TGTGCCAGCACCATAGCGGGGGGTGGACAAGAGACCCAGTACTTC. This sequence encodes CASTIAGGGQETQYF. Variable domain in full (rest from reference TRBV2 and TRBJ2-5): EPEVTQTPSHQVTQMGQEVILRCVPISNHLYFYWYRQILGQKVEFLVSFYNNEISEKSEIFDDQFSVERPDGSNFTLKIRSTKLEDSAMYFCASTIAGGGQETQYFGPGTRLLVL.

The V and J genes are TRBV9 and TRBJ1-6; D is perhaps TRBD1 (6 bases). This CDR3 contains 16 residues. CDR1 is SGDLS, CDR2 YYNGEE, per germline. V lost 3 bases to trimming and J lost 7 bases, with 17 bases between them. CDR3 sequence reads: CASSASLGGANSPLHF. CDR3 bases: TGTGCCAGCAGCGCTTCCTTGGGGGGGGCCAATTCACCCCTCCACTTT.

The chain has TRBV2 and TRBJ2-5; the match to TRBD1 covers 9 bases. Trimming cost V 6 bases and J 5 bases; bases outside gene matches: 7. This CDR3 is built from 14 residues. The V gene's germline CDR1 is SNHLY and CDR2 FYNNEI. CDR3 in amino acids: CASRQTGGDETQYF. The CDR3 DNA is TGTGCCAGCAGACAGACAGGGGGGGACGAGACCCAGTACTTC.

V is TRBV3-1 (or the pseudogene TRBV3-2) and J is TRBJ2-6; 7 positions agree with TRBD1. J gave up 3 bases and V 0 bases, and 17 bases lay outside the gene matches. The CDR3 runs to 21 residues. CDR1 and CDR2 (germline): LGHDT, YNNKEL (reference sequence). CDR3 residues: CASSQERLGRGYEGGANVLTF. The CDR3 DNA sequence: TGTGCCAGCAGCCAAGAACGGCTCGGCAGGGGGTATGAAGGTGGGGCCAACGTCCTGACTTTC.

V and J are TRBV6-1 and TRBJ2-5; no definite D call. Looked up from germline, CDR1 is MNHNS and CDR2 is SASEGT. The CDR3 extends over 13 amino acids. V was clipped by 2 bases and J by 5 bases, with 9 bases between them. The CDR3 here is CASSESLRETQYF. Written as DNA, the CDR3 is TGTGCCAGCAGTGAATCCCTCCGGGAGACCCAGTACTTC.

This clone was counted once. The gene calls are TRBV2 and TRBJ2-7, with D unclear. CDR1 is SNHLY, CDR2 FYNNEI, per germline. Trimming removed 3 bases from V and 1 base from J, with 10 bases in between. The CDR3 contains 14 residues. In DNA, the CDR3 is TGTGCCAGCAGTGAGGGCTGGAGTTCCTACGAGCAGTACTTC. Residues: CASSEGWSSYEQYF.

The chain links TRBV30 to TRBJ1-1; no firm D call. Trimming pared 3 bases from V and 5 bases from J, leaving 10 bases between. CDR1 is GTSNPN, CDR2 SVGIG, per germline (reference sequence). The CDR3 length is 12 residues. CDR3 amino acids: CAWSPVGTEAFF. The CDR3 region has the DNA TGTGCCTGGAGCCCCGTTGGGACTGAAGCTTTCTTT.

The J gene is TRBJ2-1, the V gene TRBV9; the D is unclear. The CDR3 sequence is 15 residues long. CDR1 SGDLS and CDR2 YYNGEE come from the germline V gene. Trimming stripped 4 bases from V and 4 bases from J, with 15 bases between. The CDR3 loop is CASSLLLVGYNEQFF. CDR3 sequence (DNA): TGTGCCAGCAGCCTGCTGTTGGTAGGATACAATGAGCAGTTCTTC.

The V call is TRBV6-5, the J call TRBJ1-2, with D tentatively TRBD1 (5 bases). The CDR3 sequence is 16 residues long. Per the germline V gene, CDR1 is MNHEY and CDR2 is SVGAGI. V was pared by 2 bases and J by 0 bases, with 13 bases between. CDR3 nucleotide sequence: TGTGCCAGCAGTTACAAACCCCCAGGGACTAACTATGGCTACACCTTC. This encodes CASSYKPPGTNYGYTF.

This chain connects TRBV2 to TRBJ2-1; D unclear. The CDR3 has 11 amino acids. V was trimmed by 6 bases and J by 4 bases, leaving 4 bases between them. Per germline, CDR1 SNHLY and CDR2 FYNNEI. The CDR3 DNA follows: TGTGCCAGCAGACCATACAATGAGCAGTTCTTC. It is translated as CASRPYNEQFF.

The rearrangement joins TRBV4-1 to TRBJ2-2, with unresolved D. V was trimmed by 4 bases and J by 2 bases, leaving 5 bases between them. CDR3 length: 13 residues. Germline lookup yields CDR1 MGHRA and CDR2 YSYEKL. In DNA form, the CDR3 reads TGCGCCAGCAGCCCGACTAACACCGGGGAGCTGTTTTTT. Amino acids: CASSPTNTGELFF.

The rearrangement joins TRBV7-9 to TRBJ1-1, with TRBD1 as a possible D gene (5 bases). The germline V gene has CDR1 SEHNR and CDR2 FQNEAQ (reference sequence). CDR3 size: 15 residues. V lost 1 base, J lost 1 base, and 10 bases lay in between. The CDR3 DNA follows: TGTGCCAGCAGCTTAGAATACAGGCCGAACACTGAAGCTTTCTTT. Translating gives CASSLEYRPNTEAFF.

This chain links TRBV18 with TRBJ2-2, with 8 bases fitting TRBD1. The CDR3 has 16 residues. Trimming took 0 bases from V and 4 from J; bases not matched to a gene: 4. Germline-derived CDR1 and CDR2 are KGHSH and LQKENI. CDR3 sequence: CASSPPNDRGTGELFF. CDR3 sequence (DNA): TGTGCCAGCTCACCACCAAATGACAGGGGCACCGGGGAGCTGTTTTTT.

The rearrangement links TRBV21-1 to TRBJ2-3; the table gives TRBD1 as D, unverified against the DNA. TRBV21-1 is labeled a pseudogene. There are 17 residues in the CDR3. The CDR3 nucleotides are TGTGCCAGCAGCAAAAGAGGGACACACCGATTCACAGATACGCAGTATTTT. This sequence encodes CASSKRGTHRFTDTQYF.

The chain carries TRBV7-3 and TRBJ2-1, with 7 positions matching TRBD2. The CDR3 sequence is 13 residues long. Germline CDR1 SGHTA, CDR2 FQGTGA. V shed 6 bases and J 2 bases; nucleotides not matched to a gene: 1. The CDR3 coding sequence is TGTGCCAGCAGTGGGGGGGCCTACAATGAGCAGTTCTTC. It specifies CASSGGAYNEQFF. Using reference TRBV7-3 and TRBJ2-1 for the parts outside the CDR3, the full variable domain is GAGVSQTPSNKVTEKGKYVELRCDPISGHTALYWYRQSLGQGPEFLIYFQGTGAADDSGLPNDRFFAVRPEGSVSTLKIQRTERGDSAVYLCASSGGAYNEQFFGPGTRLTVL.

V and J are TRBV27 and TRBJ1-6; perhaps TRBD1 as D (5 bases). The V and J ends lost 2 bases and 6 bases respectively, with 5 bases between them. This CDR3 contains 13 residues. CDR1 is MNHEY and CDR2 is SMNVEV in the germline V gene (reference sequence). The CDR3 loop is CASSLDSNSPLHF. The CDR3 region has the DNA TGTGCCAGCAGTTTAGACAGTAATTCACCCCTCCACTTT.

The J gene is TRBJ1-2, the V gene TRBV9; D is unresolved. Deletions cut 5 bases from V and 4 bases from J, with 21 bases between. This CDR3 has 16 amino acids. In germline, CDR1 is SGDLS, CDR2 YYNGEE. As DNA, the CDR3 is TGTGCCAGCAGTCAGTCGGACCCGGGGAGAGGCTATGGCTACACCTTC. Translating it yields CASSQSDPGRGYGYTF.

This chain links TRBV7-2 with TRBJ2-7, with D perhaps TRBD1 or TRBD2 (5 bases each). Germline V gives CDR1 SGHTA, CDR2 FQGNSA. Between the trimmed V and J ends, which lost 2 bases and 7 bases, there was a span of 18 bases. CDR3 size: 15 residues. Here the CDR3 reads CASSLPPWGPGEQYF. The CDR3 DNA reads as TGTGCCAGCAGCTTACCTCCCTGGGGCCCGGGGGAGCAGTACTTC.

CDR3 amino acids: CATSRDLGDGYTF. The CDR3 nucleotides are TGTGCCACCAGCAGAGATCTAGGGGATGGCTACACCTTC. This sequence joins TRBV15 and TRBJ1-2, with D perhaps TRBD1 (5 bases). The CDR3 is 13 residues long. Germline V gene data show CDR1 as LNHNV and CDR2 as YYDKDF (reference sequence). V was clipped by 0 bases and J by 6 bases, with 8 bases between them.

This clone was recorded once. Here the CDR3 reads CASTLRTGEITDTQYF. CDR3 coding DNA: TGTGCCAGCACCCTTCGGACAGGGGAAATCACAGATACGCAGTATTTT. The rearrangement links TRBV9 to TRBJ2-3; 9 positions match TRBD1. Looked up from germline, CDR1 is SGDLS and CDR2 is YYNGEE. This CDR3 has 16 amino acids. The V segment lost 6 bases and the J segment 2 bases; nucleotides outside the gene matches: 10.

The chain uses TRBV27 and TRBJ1-5; a possible D gene is TRBD1 (5 bases). This CDR3 is 15 amino acids long. With 2 bases removed from V and 5 bases from J, the gap between germline ends came to 13 bases. CDR1 and CDR2 (germline): MNHEY, SMNVEV (reference sequence). The CDR3 coding sequence is TGTGCCAGCAGTTTACGTAGGGGCCTTGATCAGCCCCAGCATTTT. Translation: CASSLRRGLDQPQHF.

This rearrangement joins TRBV27 to TRBJ1-1, with 8 bases matching TRBD1. The V segment lost 5 bases and the J segment 0 bases; nucleotides outside the gene matches: 2. The CDR3 is made up of 14 amino acids. CDR1 is MNHEY, CDR2 SMNVEV, per germline (reference sequence). The CDR3 DNA sequence: TGTGCCAGCAGTCCGACAGGGGTGAACACTGAAGCTTTCTTT. Protein sequence: CASSPTGVNTEAFF.

This chain joins TRBV5-1 and TRBJ1-6; D may be TRBD1 (6 bases). Germline lookup yields CDR1 SGHRS and CDR2 YFSETQ. This CDR3 has 17 amino acids. Trimming stripped 4 bases from V and 6 bases from J, with 20 bases between. The CDR3 region has the DNA TGCGCCAGCAGCCAGAGTGGGGGCGGTTTGGTTAATTCACCCCTCCACTTT. It translates to CASSQSGGGLVNSPLHF.

The chain uses TRBV5-1 and TRBJ1-6; D might be TRBD1 (6 bases). The CDR3 spans 18 residues. V shed 4 bases and J shed 5 bases, with 22 bases lying between them. The germline CDR1 and CDR2 sequences are SGHRS and YFSETQ. CDR3 sequence (DNA): TGCGCCAGCAGCCCCAGGTCGGCAGGGGCGCGTAATAATTCACCCCTCCACTTT. Translation gives CASSPRSAGARNNSPLHF. The variable domain in full, with the rest retrieved from reference TRBV5-1 and TRBJ1-6, is KAGVTQTPRYLIKTRGQQVTLSCSPISGHRSVSWYQQTPGQGLQFLFEYFSETQRNKGNFPGRFSGRQFSNSRSEMNVSTLELGDSALYLCASSPRSAGARNNSPLHFGNGTRLTVT.